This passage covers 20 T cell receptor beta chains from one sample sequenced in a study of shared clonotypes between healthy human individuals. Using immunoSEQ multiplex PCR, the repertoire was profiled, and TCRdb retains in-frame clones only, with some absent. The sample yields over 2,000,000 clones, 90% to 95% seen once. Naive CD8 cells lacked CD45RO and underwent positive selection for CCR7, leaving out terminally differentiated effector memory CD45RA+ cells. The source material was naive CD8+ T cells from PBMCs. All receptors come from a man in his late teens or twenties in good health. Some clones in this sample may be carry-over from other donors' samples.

The CDR3 coding sequence is TGTGCCACCAGCAGGGAGGGGAGACTAGCGGATCGCCCGACCCAGTACTTC. Amino acid sequence: CATSREGRLADRPTQYF. The gene calls are TRBV15 and TRBJ2-5; 9 positions agree with TRBD2. In germline, CDR1 is LNHNV, CDR2 YYDKDF (reference sequence). J lost 7 bases, V lost 3 bases, and 15 bases had no gene match. The CDR3 is 17 amino acids.

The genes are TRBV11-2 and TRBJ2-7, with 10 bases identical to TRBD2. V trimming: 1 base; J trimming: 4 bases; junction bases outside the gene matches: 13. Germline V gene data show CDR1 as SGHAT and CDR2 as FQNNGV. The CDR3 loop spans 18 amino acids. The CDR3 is CASSLAASGSTTGYEQYF. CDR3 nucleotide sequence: TGTGCCAGCAGCTTAGCGGCTAGCGGGAGTACCACGGGGTACGAGCAGTACTTC.

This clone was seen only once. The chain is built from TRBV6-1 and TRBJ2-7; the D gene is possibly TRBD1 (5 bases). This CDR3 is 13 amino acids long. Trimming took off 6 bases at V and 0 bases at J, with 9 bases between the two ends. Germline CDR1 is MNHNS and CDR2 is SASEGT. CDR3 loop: CASRQDSSYEQYF. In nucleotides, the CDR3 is TGTGCCAGCAGACAAGACAGCTCCTACGAGCAGTACTTC.

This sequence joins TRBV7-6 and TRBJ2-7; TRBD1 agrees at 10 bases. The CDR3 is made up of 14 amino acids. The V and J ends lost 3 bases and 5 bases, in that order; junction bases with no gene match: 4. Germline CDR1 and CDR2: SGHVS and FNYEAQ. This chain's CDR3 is CASSFGQGVDEQYF. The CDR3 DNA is TGTGCCAGCAGCTTCGGACAGGGGGTTGACGAGCAGTACTTC. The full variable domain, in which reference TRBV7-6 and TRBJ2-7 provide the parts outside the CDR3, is GAGVSQSPRYKVTKRGQDVALRCDPISGHVSLYWYRQALGQGPEFLTYFNYEAQQDKSGLPNDRFSAERPEGSISTLTIQRTEQRDSAMYRCASSFGQGVDEQYFGPGTRLTVT.

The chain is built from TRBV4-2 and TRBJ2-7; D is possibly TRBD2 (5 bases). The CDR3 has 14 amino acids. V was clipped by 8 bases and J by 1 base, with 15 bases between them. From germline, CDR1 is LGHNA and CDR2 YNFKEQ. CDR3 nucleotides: TGTGCCAGCGCCTTCTCGAGCGGTTCCTACGAGCAGTACTTC. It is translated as CASAFSSGSYEQYF.

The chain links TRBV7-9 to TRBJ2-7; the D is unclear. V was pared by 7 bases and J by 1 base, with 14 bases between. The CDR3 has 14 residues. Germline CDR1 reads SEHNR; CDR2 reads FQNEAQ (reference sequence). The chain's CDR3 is CASTTTEGSYEQYF. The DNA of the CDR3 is TGTGCCAGCACTACCACGGAAGGGTCCTACGAGCAGTACTTC.

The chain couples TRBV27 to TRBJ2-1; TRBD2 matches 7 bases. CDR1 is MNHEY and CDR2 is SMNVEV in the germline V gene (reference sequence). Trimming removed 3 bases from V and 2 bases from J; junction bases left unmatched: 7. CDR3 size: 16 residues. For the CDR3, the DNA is TGTGCCAGCAGTTTTTTTCGGGGACTAACCTACAATGAGCAGTTCTTC. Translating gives CASSFFRGLTYNEQFF.

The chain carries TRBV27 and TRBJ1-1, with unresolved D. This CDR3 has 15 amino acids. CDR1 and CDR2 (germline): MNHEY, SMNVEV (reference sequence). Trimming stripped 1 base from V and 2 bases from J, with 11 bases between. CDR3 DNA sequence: TGTGCCAGCAGTTTATTACCGGGAATTAACACTGAAGCTTTCTTT. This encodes CASSLLPGINTEAFF.

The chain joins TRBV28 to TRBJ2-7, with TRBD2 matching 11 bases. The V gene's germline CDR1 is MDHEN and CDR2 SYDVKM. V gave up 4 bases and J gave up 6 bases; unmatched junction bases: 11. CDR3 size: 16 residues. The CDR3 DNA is TGTGCCAGCAGTTCCACACGACTAGCGGGAACAGGCGAGCAGTACTTC. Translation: CASSSTRLAGTGEQYF.

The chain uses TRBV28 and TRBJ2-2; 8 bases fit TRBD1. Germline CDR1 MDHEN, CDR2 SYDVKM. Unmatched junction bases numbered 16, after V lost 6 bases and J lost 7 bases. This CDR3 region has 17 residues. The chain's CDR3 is CASSPPSVRGQVGELFF. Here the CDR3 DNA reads TGTGCCAGCAGCCCGCCATCTGTCAGGGGGCAGGTCGGGGAGCTGTTTTTT. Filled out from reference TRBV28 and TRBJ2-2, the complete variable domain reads DVKVTQSSRYLVKRTGEKVFLECVQDMDHENMFWYRQDPGLGLRLIYFSYDVKMKEKGDIPEGYSVSREKKERFSLILESASTNQTSMYLCASSPPSVRGQVGELFFGEGSRLTVL.

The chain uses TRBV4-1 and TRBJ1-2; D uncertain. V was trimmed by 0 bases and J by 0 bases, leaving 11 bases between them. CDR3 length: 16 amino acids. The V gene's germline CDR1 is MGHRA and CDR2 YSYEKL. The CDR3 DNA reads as TGCGCCAGCAGCCAAGATTGGGAGGCTGCTAACTATGGCTACACCTTC. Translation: CASSQDWEAANYGYTF.

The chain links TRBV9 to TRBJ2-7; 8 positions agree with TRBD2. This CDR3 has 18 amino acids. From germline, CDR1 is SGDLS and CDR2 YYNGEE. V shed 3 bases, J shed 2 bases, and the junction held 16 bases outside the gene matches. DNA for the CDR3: TGTGCCAGCAGCGACCCTAGCGGGCACGGACCTGGGACCTACGAGCAGTACTTC. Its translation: CASSDPSGHGPGTYEQYF.

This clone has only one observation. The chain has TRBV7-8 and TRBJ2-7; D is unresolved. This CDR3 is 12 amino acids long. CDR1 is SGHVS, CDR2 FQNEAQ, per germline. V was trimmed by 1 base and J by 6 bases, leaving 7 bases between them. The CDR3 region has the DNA TGTGCCAGCAGCTTAGTCGAGGTCGAGCAGTACTTC. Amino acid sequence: CASSLVEVEQYF.

CDR3 amino acids: CASTPTSGRSWDEQFF. CDR3 nucleotide sequence: TGTGCCAGTACTCCGACTAGCGGGAGGAGTTGGGATGAGCAGTTCTTC. The genes are TRBV19 and TRBJ2-1; 13 positions agree with TRBD2. Germline V gene lookup returns CDR1 LNHDA and CDR2 SQIVND (reference sequence). Trimming removed 7 bases from V and 8 bases from J; junction bases left unmatched: 11. The CDR3 is made up of 16 amino acids.

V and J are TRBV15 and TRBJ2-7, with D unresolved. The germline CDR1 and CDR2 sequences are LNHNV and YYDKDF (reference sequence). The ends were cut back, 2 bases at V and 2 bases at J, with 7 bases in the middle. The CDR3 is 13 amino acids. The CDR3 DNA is TGTGCCACCAGCAGAAAAGGGCCCTACGAGCAGTACTTC. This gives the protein CATSRKGPYEQYF.

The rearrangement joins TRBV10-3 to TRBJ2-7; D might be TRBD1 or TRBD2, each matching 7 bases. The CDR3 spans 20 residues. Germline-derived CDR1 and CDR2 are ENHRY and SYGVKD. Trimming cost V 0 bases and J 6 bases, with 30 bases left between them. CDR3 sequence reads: CAISESQSRGGLARSLEQYF. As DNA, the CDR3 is TGTGCCATCAGTGAGTCGCAATCCAGGGGGGGCCTAGCTCGATCCCTCGAGCAGTACTTC.

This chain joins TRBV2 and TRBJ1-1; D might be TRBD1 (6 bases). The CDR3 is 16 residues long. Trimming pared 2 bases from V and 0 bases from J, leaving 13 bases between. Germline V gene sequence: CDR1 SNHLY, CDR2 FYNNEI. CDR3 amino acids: CASSELGGGLNTEAFF. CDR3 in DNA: TGTGCCAGCAGTGAACTGGGGGGCGGGCTGAACACTGAAGCTTTCTTT.

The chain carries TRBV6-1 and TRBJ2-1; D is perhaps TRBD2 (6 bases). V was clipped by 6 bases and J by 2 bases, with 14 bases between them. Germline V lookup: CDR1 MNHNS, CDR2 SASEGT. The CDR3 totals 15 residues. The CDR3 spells CASSALRDAYNEQFF. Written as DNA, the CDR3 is TGTGCCAGCAGCGCCCTGCGGGACGCCTACAATGAGCAGTTCTTC.

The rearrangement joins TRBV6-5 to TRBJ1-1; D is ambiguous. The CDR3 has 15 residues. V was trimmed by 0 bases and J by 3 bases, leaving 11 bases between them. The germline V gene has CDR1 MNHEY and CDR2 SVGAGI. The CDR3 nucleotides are TGTGCCAGCAGTTACTCAAGGGTCGGGCACACTGAAGCTTTCTTT. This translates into CASSYSRVGHTEAFF.

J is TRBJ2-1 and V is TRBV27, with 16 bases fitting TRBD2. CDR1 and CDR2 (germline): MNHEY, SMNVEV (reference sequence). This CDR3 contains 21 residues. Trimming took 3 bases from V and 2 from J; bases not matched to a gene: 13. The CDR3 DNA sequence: TGTGCCAGCAGTTTGTCCCCGGGACTAGCGGGAGGGCCCCTTACCTACAATGAGCAGTTCTTC. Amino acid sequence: CASSLSPGLAGGPLTYNEQFF.